The 26 T cell receptor beta chains in this list originate from one sample, sequenced in a study of blood T cell repertoires in COVID-19. Using immunoSEQ multiplex PCR, the repertoire was profiled, and TCRdb retains in-frame clones only, with some absent. The table lists around 260,000 clones, about 89% of them singletons. Sequencing was done on a sample of peripheral blood. These TCRs come from a man aged 30-40 years with acute or convalescent COVID-19.

The CDR3 nucleotides are TGTGCCAGCATCTCCCCCAGGGATGGCCTATACCAAGAGACCCAGTACTTC. This sequence encodes CASISPRDGLYQETQYF. The V call is TRBV28, the J call TRBJ2-5; D is perhaps TRBD1 (5 bases). The germline V gene encodes CDR1 MDHEN and CDR2 SYDVKM. V lost 7 bases to trimming and J lost 0 bases, with 21 bases between them. The CDR3 has 17 amino acids.

V usage is TRBV5-4 and J usage is TRBJ1-2, with unresolved D. Deletions cut 0 bases from V and 2 bases from J, with 8 bases between. CDR1 SGHNT and CDR2 YYREEE come from the germline V gene (reference sequence). The CDR3 is 14 amino acids. CDR3 protein: CASSLDSSNYGYTF. The CDR3 DNA reads as TGTGCCAGCAGCTTGGACAGCTCCAACTATGGCTACACCTTC.

This clone was observed a handful of times. J is TRBJ1-5 and V is TRBV28, with D uncertain. This CDR3 comprises 13 residues. CDR1 is MDHEN and CDR2 is SYDVKM in the germline V gene. V was pared by 5 bases and J by 12 bases, with 17 bases between. CDR3 DNA sequence: TGTGCCAGCAGTGACTACCGCCGGGCGCACCAGCATTTT. Its translation is CASSDYRRAHQHF.

The rearrangement joins TRBV5-1 to TRBJ2-1, with 9 bases fitting TRBD2. V lost 0 bases to trimming and J lost 1 base; unmatched junction nucleotides: 5. Per the germline V gene, CDR1 is SGHRS and CDR2 is YFSETQ. This CDR3 is built from 17 residues. The CDR3: CASSLVMTSGSYNEQFF. The CDR3 nucleotides read TGCGCCAGCAGCTTGGTTATGACTAGCGGTTCCTACAATGAGCAGTTCTTC. The full variable domain, its missing parts supplied by reference TRBV5-1 and TRBJ2-1, is KAGVTQTPRYLIKTRGQQVTLSCSPISGHRSVSWYQQTPGQGLQFLFEYFSETQRNKGNFPGRFSGRQFSNSRSEMNVSTLELGDSALYLCASSLVMTSGSYNEQFFGPGTRLTVL.

The genes are TRBV12-3 or TRBV12-4 and TRBJ1-2; tentative D call: TRBD1 (5 bases). The CDR3 runs 12 residues. V lost 5 bases and J lost 7, with 11 bases in between. DNA for the CDR3: TGTGCCAGCAGTCCGGGGGTCTTTGGCTACACCTTC. Protein: CASSPGVFGYTF.

The V call is TRBV10-3, the J call TRBJ1-6; 7 nucleotides match TRBD1. The ends lost 4 bases at V and 7 bases at J; junction bases unmatched: 4. There are 14 residues in the CDR3. Germline lookup yields CDR1 ENHRY and CDR2 SYGVKD. Written as DNA, the CDR3 is TGTGCCATCAGTGGTGACAGGGCCAATTCACCCCTCCACTTT. It is translated as CAISGDRANSPLHF.

The count of this clone is one. This chain connects TRBV7-8 to TRBJ1-4; the D is unclear. The CDR3 covers 16 residues. The germline gives CDR1 SGHVS, CDR2 FQNEAQ. V lost 4 bases to trimming and J lost 6 bases, with 18 bases between them. The CDR3 loop reads CASSSSDFIGDEKLFF. Written as DNA, the CDR3 is TGTGCCAGCAGCTCCTCAGACTTCATAGGAGATGAAAAACTGTTTTTT.

This chain links TRBV19 with TRBJ2-7, with 9 bases matching TRBD1. V trimming: 5 bases; J trimming: 2 bases; junction bases outside the gene matches: 7. Germline loops: CDR1 LNHDA, CDR2 SQIVND (reference sequence). The CDR3 contains 15 residues. The CDR3, as DNA: TGTGCCAGTAGTGCCGACAGGGGGGCTACCTACGAGCAGTACTTC. Amino acids: CASSADRGATYEQYF.

The V gene is TRBV5-1, the J gene TRBJ2-7; the D gene is possibly TRBD1 (5 bases). The V and J ends lost 0 bases and 5 bases respectively, with 9 bases between them. The CDR3 has 13 residues. Germline V CDR1 and CDR2: SGHRS, YFSETQ. CDR3 in amino acids: CASSLVQDNEQYF. CDR3 nucleotide sequence: TGCGCCAGCAGCTTGGTGCAGGACAACGAGCAGTACTTC.

A single count supports this clone. J is TRBJ1-2 and V is TRBV6-5; maybe TRBD1 (6 bases). CDR1 MNHEY and CDR2 SVGAGI come from the germline V gene. Trimming removed 7 bases from V and 7 bases from J, with 13 bases in between. The CDR3 contains 12 residues. This CDR3 reads CASTQGMGGYTF. The CDR3 DNA reads as TGTGCCAGCACACAGGGTATGGGTGGCTACACCTTC.

V and J are TRBV6-1 and TRBJ1-1; D is undetermined. The germline CDR1 and CDR2 sequences are MNHNS and SASEGT. Deletions cut 2 bases from V and 3 bases from J, with 10 bases between. The CDR3 contains 14 residues. The DNA of the CDR3 is TGTGCCAGCAGTGAACCTAGGCTGTACACTGAAGCTTTCTTT. It codes for CASSEPRLYTEAFF.

The chain carries TRBV2 and TRBJ1-6; possibly TRBD1 for D (5 bases). The germline CDR1 and CDR2 sequences are SNHLY and FYNNEI. The CDR3 consists of 13 residues. The germline V and J ends were trimmed by 5 bases and 6 bases, with 8 bases remaining between them. This CDR3 is CASSRQGNSPLHF. The CDR3 DNA is TGTGCCAGCAGTCGCCAGGGTAATTCACCCCTCCACTTT.

This clone was detected once. The chain uses TRBV28 and TRBJ1-2; D call uncertain. V was pared by 5 bases and J by 4 bases, with 20 bases between. Germline V gene lookup returns CDR1 MDHEN and CDR2 SYDVKM. The CDR3 is 16 amino acids. CDR3 protein: CASSDDIAPRGYGYTF. CDR3 coding DNA: TGTGCCAGCAGTGACGACATTGCACCGCGGGGCTATGGCTACACCTTC.

This clone was observed a single time. This chain connects TRBV19 to TRBJ2-6; D not resolved. CDR3 length equals 15 residues. Germline CDR1 LNHDA, CDR2 SQIVND (reference sequence). Trimming cost V 7 bases and J 0 bases, with 10 bases left between them. The CDR3 nucleotides are TGTGCCAGTACCCCCCTCGGCTCTGGGGCCAACGTCCTGACTTTC. It specifies CASTPLGSGANVLTF.

The gene calls are TRBV15 and TRBJ2-5; 7 nucleotides line up with TRBD1. This CDR3 has 13 amino acids. The germline V gene has CDR1 LNHNV and CDR2 YYDKDF (reference sequence). The junction had 3 bases not matched to a gene; V was cut back by 1 base and J by 7 bases. CDR3 DNA sequence: TGTGCCACCAGCAGAGGACAGGGTGTGACCCAGTACTTC. Amino acid sequence: CATSRGQGVTQYF.

This chain connects TRBV28 to TRBJ2-7; TRBD1 is a possible D gene (6 bases). This CDR3 has 14 amino acids. Germline lookup yields CDR1 MDHEN and CDR2 SYDVKM. The V and J ends lost 5 bases and 3 bases respectively, with 14 bases between them. In nucleotides, the CDR3 is TGTGCCAGCAGTAGCTCAGGGGACGGCTACGAGCAGTACTTC. It yields the protein CASSSSGDGYEQYF.

This chain joins TRBV7-2 and TRBJ1-5; no clear D. CDR3 length: 13 residues. CDR1 is SGHTA and CDR2 is FQGNSA in the germline V gene. Trimming took off 4 bases at V and 7 bases at J, with 11 bases between the two ends. CDR3 nucleotide sequence: TGTGCCAGCAGCTCCCACAACACCCAGCCCCAGCATTTT. Amino acids: CASSSHNTQPQHF.

This clone was observed a few times. The genes are TRBV7-2 and TRBJ1-5, with D possibly being TRBD1 (5 bases). With 3 bases removed from V and 2 bases from J, the gap between germline ends came to 11 bases. The germline V gene encodes CDR1 SGHTA and CDR2 FQGNSA. The CDR3 totals 15 residues. CDR3 bases: TGTGCCAGCAGCTTCAGACAGTCGGGCAATCAGCCCCAGCATTTT. The encoded protein is CASSFRQSGNQPQHF.

V is TRBV5-1 and J is TRBJ1-1, with TRBD1 matching over 7 bases. After removal of 3 bases from V and 7 bases from J, the junction contained 6 bases not matched to a gene. The CDR3 consists of 13 residues. Germline-derived CDR1 and CDR2 are SGHRS and YFSETQ. CDR3 coding DNA: TGCGCCAGCAGCTCGGGACAGTTTTTTGAAGCTTTCTTT. It translates to CASSSGQFFEAFF.

The J gene is TRBJ2-5, the V gene TRBV3-1 (or the pseudogene TRBV3-2); 14 bases align to TRBD2. V lost 4 bases, J lost 5 bases, and 3 bases stayed unmatched. This CDR3 has 15 residues. Germline V lookup: CDR1 LGHDT, CDR2 YNNKEL (reference sequence). CDR3 region: CASSLGTSGSETQYF. CDR3 DNA: TGTGCCAGCAGCCTGGGGACTAGCGGGAGTGAGACCCAGTACTTC.

The chain recombines TRBV5-1 with TRBJ1-1; D gene uncertain. Germline V lookup: CDR1 SGHRS, CDR2 YFSETQ. The V end was cut by 1 base, the J end by 4 bases, with 5 bases between. The CDR3 runs 12 residues. This chain's CDR3 is CASSLSSTEAFF. The CDR3 bases are TGCGCCAGCAGCTTGTCGAGCACTGAAGCTTTCTTT. Using reference TRBV5-1 and TRBJ1-1 for the parts outside the CDR3, the full variable domain is KAGVTQTPRYLIKTRGQQVTLSCSPISGHRSVSWYQQTPGQGLQFLFEYFSETQRNKGNFPGRFSGRQFSNSRSEMNVSTLELGDSALYLCASSLSSTEAFFGQGTRLTVV.

The CDR3 nucleotides read TGTGCCAGCACTAATTGGGGGGGAAACTATGGCTACACCTTC. Its translation: CASTNWGGNYGYTF. This chain connects TRBV19 to TRBJ1-2; TRBD1 might be the D (5 bases). CDR3 size: 14 residues. Per germline, CDR1 LNHDA and CDR2 SQIVND (reference sequence). Trimming left V 9 bases short and J 2 bases short, with 16 bases between. The whole variable domain, remainder taken from reference TRBV19 and TRBJ1-2, is DGGITQSPKYLFRKEGQNVTLSCEQNLNHDAMYWYRQDPGQGLRLIYYSQIVNDFQKGDIAEGYSVSREKKESFPLTVTSAQKNPTAFYLCASTNWGGNYGYTFGSGTRLTVV.

The J gene is TRBJ1-2, the V gene TRBV28; D is perhaps TRBD1 (5 bases). From germline, CDR1 is MDHEN and CDR2 SYDVKM. The V gene lost 5 bases and the J gene lost 8 bases, with 18 bases spanning the gap. This CDR3 is 14 amino acids long. The CDR3 DNA sequence: TGTGCCAGCAGTCGACGACAGTCTAGAAGGGGCTACACCTTC. Translation gives CASSRRQSRRGYTF.

The V and J genes are TRBV7-2 and TRBJ1-4; no firm D call. CDR3 length: 13 residues. Trimming pared 3 bases from V and 8 bases from J, leaving 10 bases between. Germline V gives CDR1 SGHTA, CDR2 FQGNSA. CDR3 coding DNA: TGTGCCAGCAGCTTGAGCAATCTAGAAAAACTGTTTTTT. Translating gives CASSLSNLEKLFF.

This clone was seen just once. The chain combines TRBV24-1 with TRBJ1-5; the D gene is possibly TRBD1 (5 bases). Germline CDR1 KGHDR, CDR2 SFDVKD. Trimming cost V 5 bases and J 7 bases, with 14 bases left between them. The CDR3 spans 14 residues. In DNA form, the CDR3 reads TGTGCCACCAGTGCGCCCGGGGGTGGACAGCCCCAGCATTTT. This gives the protein CATSAPGGGQPQHF.

The chain joins TRBV14 to TRBJ2-1; 8 nucleotides align to TRBD1. The J segment lost 3 bases and the V segment lost 4 bases, leaving 5 bases of the junction unmatched. The CDR3 totals 15 residues. Germline CDR1 reads SGHDN; CDR2 reads FVKESK. This CDR3 is CASSRRTGNYNEQFF. The CDR3 DNA reads TGTGCCAGCAGCCGACGGACAGGGAACTACAATGAGCAGTTCTTC. The whole variable domain, filled in from reference TRBV14 and TRBJ2-1, reads EAGVTQFPSHSVIEKGQTVTLRCDPISGHDNLYWYRRVMGKEIKFLLHFVKESKQDESGMPNNRFLAERTGGTYSTLKVQPAELEDSGVYFCASSRRTGNYNEQFFGPGTRLTVL.